The rows below give T cell receptor beta chains drawn from one sample of a study of cytomegalovirus exposure and HLA in healthy donors. TCRdb's table, derived via immunoSEQ multiplex PCR, lists solely in-frame clones and lacks some. The table has 300,000 to 400,000 clones, 88% seen once. Sequenced: PBMCs. These receptors were collected from a man under 40 in good health and CMV-seronegative. Both conserved end residues are part of each CDR3. The D gene is left open where the match is weak. The size entry is marked missing in some rows and otherwise reads once, few, many or a size class.

TRBJ1-5	TRBV19	.	.	TGTGCCAGTAGTATACGGCAGAGGGAGCAGCCCCAGCATTTT	CASSIRQREQPQHF
TRBJ2-1	TRBV4-2	.	TRBD1	TGTGCCAGCAGCCAAGTCAAGGGACAGGGGCCCGATGAGCAGTTCTTC	CASSQVKGQGPDEQFF
TRBJ2-1	TRBV5-4	.	TRBD2	TGTGCCAGCAGCCCAGGGACTAGCGGGGGTGGGGAGCAGTTCTTC	CASSPGTSGGGEQFF
TRBJ2-7	TRBV10-2	.	TRBD1	TGCGCCAGCAGTGAGGTGGGACAGGGGCTTGCAGGGCAGTACTTC	CASSEVGQGLAGQYF
TRBJ1-4	TRBV2	.	.	TGTGCCAGCATAAGGACAGAGAATGAAAAACTGTTTTTT	CASIRTENEKLFF
TRBJ2-3	TRBV4-3	.	TRBD2	TGCGCCAGCAGCCAAGTGGGAGGGGCAGGTACAGATACGCAGTATTTT	CASSQVGGAGTDTQYF
TRBJ1-2	TRBV6-1	.	TRBD1	TGTGCCAGCAGCTCGGGACAGGCCCATGGCTACACCTTC	CASSSGQAHGYTF
TRBJ2-1	TRBV7-8	.	.	TGTGCCAGCAGCTATATAATCTCGGGCTCCTACAATGAGCAGTTCTTC	CASSYIISGSYNEQFF
TRBJ2-2	TRBV14	.	TRBD1	TGTGCCAGCAGCCAAGATAGGACAGGCATAAACACCGGGGAGCTGTTTTTT	CASSQDRTGINTGELFF
TRBJ2-5	TRBV7-9	.	.	TGTGCCAGCAGCTCTACAGAGACCCAGTACTTC	CASSSTETQYF
TRBJ1-1	TRBV6-6	.	.	TGTGCCAGCAGGACAGGAATTAACACTGAAGCTTTCTTT	CASRTGINTEAFF
TRBJ1-2	TRBV20-1	.	.	TGCAGTGCCGCGGGACTGGGGGGCTACACCTTC	CSAAGLGGYTF
TRBJ2-7	TRBV19	once	.	TGTGCCAGTAGTATCAGGGCAGATTACTCCTACGAGCAGTACTTC	CASSIRADYSYEQYF
TRBJ1-1	TRBV7-9	few	TRBD1	TGTGCCAGCAGCTCCAGACAGGGGCCGGCTTTCTTT	CASSSRQGPAFF
TRBJ2-7	TRBV11-2	.	TRBD2	TGTGCCAGCACTCTCGCTGCTAGCGGGGACTACGAGCAGTACTTC	CASTLAASGDYEQYF
TRBJ2-1	TRBV29-1	.	.	TGCAGCGTTGAACGGGACACCCCTTACAATGAGCAGTTCTTC	CSVERDTPYNEQFF
TRBJ2-5	TRBV10-3	.	.	TGTGCCATCAGTGGGGAAGGGGGACAAGAGACCCAGTACTTC	CAISGEGGQETQYF
TRBJ2-3	TRBV19	.	TRBD2	TGTGCCAGTAGTATAGAGGGGGGGTACACAGATACGCAGTATTTT	CASSIEGGYTDTQYF
TRBJ2-1	TRBV13	.	.	TGTGCCAGCAGCTGGAACAGGGGTGGCCGGGACTATGAGCAGTTCTTC	CASSWNRGGRDYEQFF
TRBJ2-6	TRBV6-5	.	.	TGTGCCAGCATAGGGAGTTCTGGGGCCAACGTCCTGACTTTC	CASIGSSGANVLTF
TRBJ2-2	TRBV6-6	.	TRBD1	TGTGCCAGCAAACATAACAGGGGAGCGAACACCGGGGAGCTGTTTTTT	CASKHNRGANTGELFF
TRBJ2-1	TRBV19	.	TRBD1	TGTGCCAGTAGTATTGGTGGCCGGCAGGGGGAGAATGAGCAGTTCTTC	CASSIGGRQGENEQFF
TRBJ2-3	TRBV13	.	TRBD2	TGTGCCAGCAGCAACTCCGGGACTAGCGGGGACGCGTCAGATACGCAGTATTTT	CASSNSGTSGDASDTQYF
TRBJ2-7	TRBV2	few	.	TGTGCCAGCAGGGCGGGGCAAACCGGGTACGAGCAGTACTTC	CASRAGQTGYEQYF
TRBJ1-2	TRBV6-1	.	TRBD1	TGTGCCAGCAGTGCGGGACAGCCTTTCTATGGCTACACCTTC	CASSAGQPFYGYTF
TRBJ2-1	TRBV18	.	.	TGTGCCAGCTCACCCGGGGGCAATGAGCAGTTCTTC	CASSPGGNEQFF
TRBJ1-6	TRBV19	.	.	TGTGCCAGTCTTCCGACAGGAACTTCGGTAACTTCACCCCTCCACTTT	CASLPTGTSVTSPLHF
TRBJ1-3	TRBV7-9	.	.	TGTGCCAGCAGCTTAAGTCTCCGTCCTAGCTCTGGAAACACCATATATTTT	CASSLSLRPSSGNTIYF
TRBJ1-1	TRBV2	few	.	TGTGCCAGCAGTGAAGGCAGGGGGAACACTGAAGCTTTCTTT	CASSEGRGNTEAFF
TRBJ1-5	TRBV11-2	.	.	TGTGCCAGCAGCTTCAGGGAAAGTCAGCCCCAGCATTTT	CASSFRESQPQHF
TRBJ1-2	TRBV18	.	TRBD1	TGTGCCAGCTCACCAGGACAGGGGCCACTCTATGGCTACACCTTC	CASSPGQGPLYGYTF
TRBJ2-7	TRBV15	.	TRBD1	TGTGCCACCAGCTCTACCACTCCGGGACAGGGGTCTAGAGCCTCCCCCTACGAGCAGTACTTC	CATSSTTPGQGSRASPYEQYF
TRBJ2-2	TRBV12-5	.	.	TGTGCTAGTGGTTCGGCTAGCGCGAACACCGGGGAGCTGTTTTTT	CASGSASANTGELFF
TRBJ1-4	TRBV4-3	.	TRBD1	TGCGCCAGCAGCCAAGAGACAGGGAAAAATGAAAAACTGTTTTTT	CASSQETGKNEKLFF
TRBJ2-1	TRBV7-2	.	TRBD2	TGTGCCAGCAGCTTAGATGGCGGGGGACGACAGTTCTTC	CASSLDGGGRQFF
TRBJ1-1	TRBV7-2	once	.	TGTGCCAGCACCCCCGACAGGATAACTGAAGCTTTCTTT	CASTPDRITEAFF
TRBJ1-1	TRBV7-8	once	.	TGTGCCAGCAGGCCCCGGGTAAGCACTGAAGCTTTCTTT	CASRPRVSTEAFF
TRBJ1-2	TRBV19	.	.	TGTGCCACGCTTTTGCCGGGGATTCGGGATGGCTACACCTTC	CATLLPGIRDGYTF
TRBJ2-7	TRBV6-6	.	TRBD1	TGTGCCAGCCGGGACAGACCCTACGAGCAGTACTTC	CASRDRPYEQYF
TRBJ1-1	TRBV6-5	.	.	TGTGCCAGCAGTAAGACTAGTATCACTGAAGCTTTCTTT	CASSKTSITEAFF
TRBJ2-5	TRBV27	.	TRBD1	TGTGCCAGCAGAAACTGGGACAGGGAAGAGACCCAGTACTTC	CASRNWDREETQYF
TRBJ1-2	TRBV19	.	TRBD1	TGTGCCAGTAGTATAGCCCAGGGGGCGCCCCGTGGCTACACCTTC	CASSIAQGAPRGYTF
TRBJ1-2	TRBV4-1	.	TRBD1	TGCGCCAGCAGCCCACGACAGGGAAACTATGGCTACACCTTC	CASSPRQGNYGYTF
TRBJ1-2	TRBV7-8	.	.	TGTGCCAGCAGCTTATCATATCGGGGGGGCAGTCAGTATGGCTACACCTTC	CASSLSYRGGSQYGYTF
TRBJ2-2	TRBV5-1	.	TRBD1	TGCGCCAGCAGCCCCGGACAGGAGTGGACCGGGGAGCTGTTTTTT	CASSPGQEWTGELFF
TRBJ1-2	TRBV29-1	.	.	TGCAGCGTTCCTTCAGGACATTCCTCTAACTATGGCTACACCTTC	CSVPSGHSSNYGYTF
TRBJ2-1	TRBV6-6	.	.	TGTGCCAGCTCCTCCCTGGGCAACAATGAGCAGTTCTTC	CASSSLGNNEQFF
TRBJ2-7	TRBV21-1	.	.	TGTGCCAGCAGGGGCCGGCCGGGACAGGGTTCGAATTCCTACGAGCAGTACTTC	CASRGRPGQGSNSYEQYF
TRBJ2-3	TRBV29-1	.	TRBD2	TGCAGCGTTGACGGGACTAGCGGGGGAACAGATACGCAGTATTTT	CSVDGTSGGTDTQYF